This T cell receptor (beta chain) was observed in a study of cytomegalovirus exposure and HLA in healthy donors. The overall study: One earlier analysis, a look at 180 million or so T cells, found about 110 million unique TCR beta sequences.

PCR involved 60 Vbeta and 13 Jbeta primers. Assay used: immunoSEQ multiplex PCR; TCRdb lists only in-frame clones, some missing. The table has 100,000 to 150,000 clones, about 80% seen once. The sequencing input was PBMCs. The receptor's source is a woman between 40 and 50 years old in good health and CMV-seropositive.

Here the CDR3 reads CASTQTSGSFYEQYF. DNA for the CDR3: TGTGCCAGCACCCAGACTAGCGGGAGTTTTTACGAGCAGTACTTC. The chain has TRBV6-5 and TRBJ2-7; TRBD2 aligns across 12 bases. The CDR3 has 15 residues. The V segment lost 7 bases and the J segment 4 bases; nucleotides outside the gene matches: 8. Per the germline V gene, CDR1 is MNHEY and CDR2 is SVGAGI.